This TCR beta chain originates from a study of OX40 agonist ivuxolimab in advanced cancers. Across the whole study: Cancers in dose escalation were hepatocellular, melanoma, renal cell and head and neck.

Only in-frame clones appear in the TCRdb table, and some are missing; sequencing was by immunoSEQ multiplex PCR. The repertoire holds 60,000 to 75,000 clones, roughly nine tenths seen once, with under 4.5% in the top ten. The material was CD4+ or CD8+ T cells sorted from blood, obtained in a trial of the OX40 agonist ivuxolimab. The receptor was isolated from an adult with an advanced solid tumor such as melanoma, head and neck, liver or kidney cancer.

The CDR3 is CASGLPVGTGGGKPEQYF. The DNA for the CDR3 is TGTGCTAGTGGTTTACCCGTAGGGACAGGGGGCGGTAAACCCGAGCAGTACTTC. The rearrangement joins TRBV12-5 to TRBJ2-7; the match to TRBD1 covers 12 bases. Germline CDR1 reads LGHNT; CDR2 reads FRNRAP. The CDR3 contains 18 residues. Trimming at V came to 3 bases and at J to 6 bases, leaving 15 bases not matched to a gene.